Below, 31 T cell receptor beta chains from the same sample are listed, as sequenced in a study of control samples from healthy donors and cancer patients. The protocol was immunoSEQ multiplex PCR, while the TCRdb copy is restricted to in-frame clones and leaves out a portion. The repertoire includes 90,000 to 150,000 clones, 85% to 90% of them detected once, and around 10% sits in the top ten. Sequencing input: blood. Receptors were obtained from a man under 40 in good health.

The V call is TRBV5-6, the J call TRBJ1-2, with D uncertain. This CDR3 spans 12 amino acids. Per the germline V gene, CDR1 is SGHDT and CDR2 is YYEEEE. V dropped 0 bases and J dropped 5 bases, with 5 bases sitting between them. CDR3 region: CASSLGAYGYTF. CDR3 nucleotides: TGTGCCAGCAGCTTGGGGGCTTATGGCTACACCTTC.

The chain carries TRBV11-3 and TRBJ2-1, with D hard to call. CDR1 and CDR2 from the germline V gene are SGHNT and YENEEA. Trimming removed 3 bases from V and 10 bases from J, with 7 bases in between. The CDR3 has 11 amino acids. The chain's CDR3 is CASSLIGEQFF. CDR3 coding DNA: TGTGCCAGCAGCTTGATTGGGGAGCAGTTCTTC.

CDR3 in amino acids: CAISDKAATNEKLFF. DNA for the CDR3: TGTGCCATCAGTGATAAGGCTGCAACTAATGAAAAACTGTTTTTT. The V call is TRBV10-3, the J call TRBJ1-4; D remains unclear. Trimming shortened V by 3 bases and J by 0 bases, and 8 bases separated the two germline ends. Germline V lookup: CDR1 ENHRY, CDR2 SYGVKD. This CDR3 region has 15 residues.

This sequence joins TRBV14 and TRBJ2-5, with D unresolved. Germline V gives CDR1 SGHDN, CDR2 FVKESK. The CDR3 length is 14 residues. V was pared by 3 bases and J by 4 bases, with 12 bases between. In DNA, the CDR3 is TGTGCCAGCAGCCAGCACGGTTCCTTAGAGACCCAGTACTTC. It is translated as CASSQHGSLETQYF.

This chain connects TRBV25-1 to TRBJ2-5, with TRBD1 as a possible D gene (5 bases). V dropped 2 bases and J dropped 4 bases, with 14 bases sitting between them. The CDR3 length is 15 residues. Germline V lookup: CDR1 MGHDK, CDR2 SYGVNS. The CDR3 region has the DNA TGTGCCAGCAGTGAAAGGGGCACTACAAGAGAGACCCAGTACTTC. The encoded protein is CASSERGTTRETQYF. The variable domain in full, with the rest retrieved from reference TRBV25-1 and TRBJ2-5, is EADIYQTPRYLVIGTGKKITLECSQTMGHDKMYWYQQDPGMELHLIHYSYGVNSTEKGDLSSESTVSRIRTEHFPLTLESARPSHTSQYLCASSERGTTRETQYFGPGTRLLVL.

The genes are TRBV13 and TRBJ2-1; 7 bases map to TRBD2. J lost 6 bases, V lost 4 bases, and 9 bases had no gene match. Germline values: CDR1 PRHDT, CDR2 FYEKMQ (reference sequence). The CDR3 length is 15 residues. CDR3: CASSSPGGGGNEQFF. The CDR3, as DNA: TGTGCCAGCAGCTCCCCTGGCGGGGGAGGCAATGAGCAGTTCTTC.

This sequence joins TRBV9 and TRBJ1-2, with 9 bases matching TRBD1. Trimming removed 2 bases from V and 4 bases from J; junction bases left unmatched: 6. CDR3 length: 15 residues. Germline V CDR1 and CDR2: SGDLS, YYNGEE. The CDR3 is CASSVRDREFYGYTF. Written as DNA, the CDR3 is TGTGCCAGCAGCGTCCGGGACAGGGAGTTCTATGGCTACACCTTC.

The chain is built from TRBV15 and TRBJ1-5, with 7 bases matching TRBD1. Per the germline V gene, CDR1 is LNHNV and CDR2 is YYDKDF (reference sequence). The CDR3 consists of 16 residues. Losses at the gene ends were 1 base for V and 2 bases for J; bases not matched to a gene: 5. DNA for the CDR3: TGTGCCACCAGCAGAGTTGGAGGGGGCGGCAATCAGCCCCAGCATTTT. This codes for CATSRVGGGGNQPQHF. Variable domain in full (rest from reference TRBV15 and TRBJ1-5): DAMVIQNPRYQVTQFGKPVTLSCSQTLNHNVMYWYQQKSSQAPKLLFHYYDKDFNNEADTPDNFQSRRPNTSFCFLDIRSPGLGDTAMYLCATSRVGGGGNQPQHFGDGTRLSIL.

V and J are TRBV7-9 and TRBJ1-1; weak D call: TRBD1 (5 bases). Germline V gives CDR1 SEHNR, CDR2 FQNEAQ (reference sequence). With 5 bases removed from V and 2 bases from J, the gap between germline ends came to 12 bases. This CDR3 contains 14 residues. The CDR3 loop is CASSNQGLNTEAFF. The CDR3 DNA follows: TGTGCCAGCAGCAACCAGGGACTCAACACTGAAGCTTTCTTT.

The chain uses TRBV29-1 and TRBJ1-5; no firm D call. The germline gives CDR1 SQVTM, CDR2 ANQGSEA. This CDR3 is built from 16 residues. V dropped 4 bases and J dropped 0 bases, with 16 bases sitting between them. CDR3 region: CSVARDGLYSNQPQHF. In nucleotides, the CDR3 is TGCAGCGTTGCACGGGATGGCCTTTATAGCAATCAGCCCCAGCATTTT.

The CDR3 reads CASTGTAEETQYF. CDR3 nucleotide sequence: TGTGCCAGCACCGGGACAGCTGAAGAGACCCAGTACTTC. V gene TRBV6-5 combines with J gene TRBJ2-5; 7 bases agree with TRBD1. Germline lookup yields CDR1 MNHEY and CDR2 SVGAGI. CDR3 size: 13 residues. Unmatched junction bases numbered 5, after V lost 7 bases and J lost 3 bases.

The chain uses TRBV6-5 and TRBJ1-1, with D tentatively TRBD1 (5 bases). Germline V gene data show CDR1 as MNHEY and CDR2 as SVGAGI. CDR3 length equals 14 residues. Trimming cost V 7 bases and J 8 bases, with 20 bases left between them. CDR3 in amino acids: CASTPRAGNMEAFF. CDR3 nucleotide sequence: TGTGCCAGCACCCCGAGGGCAGGGAATATGGAAGCTTTCTTT.

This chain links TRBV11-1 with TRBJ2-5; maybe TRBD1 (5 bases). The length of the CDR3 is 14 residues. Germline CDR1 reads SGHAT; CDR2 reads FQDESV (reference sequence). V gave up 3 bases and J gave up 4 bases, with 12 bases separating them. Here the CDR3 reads CASSFRGFAETQYF. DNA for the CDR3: TGTGCCAGCAGCTTTAGGGGATTCGCAGAGACCCAGTACTTC.

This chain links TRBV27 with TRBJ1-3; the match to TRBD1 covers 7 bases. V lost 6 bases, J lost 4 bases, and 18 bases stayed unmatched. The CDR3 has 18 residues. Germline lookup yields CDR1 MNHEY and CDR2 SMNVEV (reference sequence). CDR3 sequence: CASSPSPYRGNRGNTIYF. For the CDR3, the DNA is TGTGCCAGCAGCCCCTCGCCCTACAGGGGAAATAGGGGAAACACCATATATTTT.

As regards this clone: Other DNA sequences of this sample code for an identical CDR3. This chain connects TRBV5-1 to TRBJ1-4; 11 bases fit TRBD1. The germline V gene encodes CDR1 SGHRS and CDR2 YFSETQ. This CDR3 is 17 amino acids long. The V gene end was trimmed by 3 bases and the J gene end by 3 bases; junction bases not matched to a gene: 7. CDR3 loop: CASSSGQGGSANEKLFF. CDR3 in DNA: TGCGCCAGCAGCTCGGGACAGGGGGGGTCGGCTAATGAAAAACTGTTTTTT.

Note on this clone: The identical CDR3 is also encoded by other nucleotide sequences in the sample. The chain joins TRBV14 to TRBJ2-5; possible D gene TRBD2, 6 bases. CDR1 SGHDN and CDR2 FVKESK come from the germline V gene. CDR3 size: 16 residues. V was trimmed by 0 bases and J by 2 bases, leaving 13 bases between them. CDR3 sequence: CASSQDRLTRQETQYF. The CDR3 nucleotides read TGTGCCAGCAGCCAAGATCGCTTGACTAGACAAGAGACCCAGTACTTC.

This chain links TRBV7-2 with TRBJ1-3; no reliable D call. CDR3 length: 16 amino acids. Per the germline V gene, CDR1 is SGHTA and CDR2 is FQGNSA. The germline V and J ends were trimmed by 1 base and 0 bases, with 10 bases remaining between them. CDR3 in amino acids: CASSLVTLRSGNTIYF. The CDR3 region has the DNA TGTGCCAGCAGCTTAGTCACCCTGCGCTCTGGAAACACCATATATTTT.

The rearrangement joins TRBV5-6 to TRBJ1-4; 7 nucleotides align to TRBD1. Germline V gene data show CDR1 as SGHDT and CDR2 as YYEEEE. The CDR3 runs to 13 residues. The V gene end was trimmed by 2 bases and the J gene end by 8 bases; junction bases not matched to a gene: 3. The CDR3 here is CASSFRQGEKLFF. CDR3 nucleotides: TGTGCCAGCAGCTTTCGACAGGGCGAAAAACTGTTTTTT. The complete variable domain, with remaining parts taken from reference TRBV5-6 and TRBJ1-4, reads DAGVTQSPTHLIKTRGQQVTLRCSPKSGHDTVSWYQQALGQGPQFIFQYYEEEERQRGNFPDRFSGHQFPNYSSELNVNALLLGDSALYLCASSFRQGEKLFFGSGTQLSVL.

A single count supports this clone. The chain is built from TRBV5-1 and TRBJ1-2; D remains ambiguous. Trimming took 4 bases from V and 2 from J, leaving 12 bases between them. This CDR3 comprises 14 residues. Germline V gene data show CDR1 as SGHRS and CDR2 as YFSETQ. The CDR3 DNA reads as TGCGCCAGCAGCCTGTCGACTGAGAACTATGGCTACACCTTC. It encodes CASSLSTENYGYTF.

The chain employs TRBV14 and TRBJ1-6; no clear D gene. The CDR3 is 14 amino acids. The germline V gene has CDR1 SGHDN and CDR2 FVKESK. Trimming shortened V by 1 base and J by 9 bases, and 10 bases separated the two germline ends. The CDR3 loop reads CASSQGPRGSPLHF. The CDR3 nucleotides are TGTGCCAGCAGCCAAGGTCCAAGAGGTTCACCCCTCCACTTT.

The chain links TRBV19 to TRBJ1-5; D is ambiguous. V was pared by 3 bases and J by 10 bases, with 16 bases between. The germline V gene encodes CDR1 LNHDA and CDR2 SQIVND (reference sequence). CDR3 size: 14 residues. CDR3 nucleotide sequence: TGTGCCAGTAGTATCCAGCCAGGCGTTAAACCCCAGCATTTT. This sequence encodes CASSIQPGVKPQHF.

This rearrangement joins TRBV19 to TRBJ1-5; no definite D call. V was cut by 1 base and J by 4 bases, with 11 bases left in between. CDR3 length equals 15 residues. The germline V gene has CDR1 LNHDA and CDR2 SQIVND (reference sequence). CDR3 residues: CASSIARTGNQPQHF. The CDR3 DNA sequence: TGTGCCAGTAGTATAGCCCGGACGGGAAATCAGCCCCAGCATTTT.

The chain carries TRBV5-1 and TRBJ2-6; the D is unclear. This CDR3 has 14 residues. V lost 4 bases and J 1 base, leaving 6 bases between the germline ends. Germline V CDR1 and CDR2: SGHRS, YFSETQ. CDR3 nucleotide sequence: TGCGCCAGCAGCCCGGAGTCTGGGGCCAACGTCCTGACTTTC. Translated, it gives CASSPESGANVLTF.

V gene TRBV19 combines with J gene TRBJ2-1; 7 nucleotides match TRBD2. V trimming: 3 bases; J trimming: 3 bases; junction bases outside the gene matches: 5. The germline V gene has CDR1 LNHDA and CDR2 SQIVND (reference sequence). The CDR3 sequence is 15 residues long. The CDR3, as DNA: TGTGCCAGTAGTATTGGCGGGGGAATCTACAATGAGCAGTTCTTC. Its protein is CASSIGGGIYNEQFF. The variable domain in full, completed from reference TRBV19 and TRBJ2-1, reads DGGITQSPKYLFRKEGQNVTLSCEQNLNHDAMYWYRQDPGQGLRLIYYSQIVNDFQKGDIAEGYSVSREKKESFPLTVTSAQKNPTAFYLCASSIGGGIYNEQFFGPGTRLTVL.

This CDR3 is CAIREDRGSGYTF. CDR3 coding DNA: TGTGCCATAAGAGAAGACAGGGGAAGTGGCTACACCTTC. The rearrangement joins TRBV10-3 to TRBJ1-2; the match to TRBD1 covers 8 bases. Trimming removed 9 bases from V and 7 bases from J; junction bases left unmatched: 10. Germline CDR1 ENHRY, CDR2 SYGVKD. The CDR3 length is 13 residues.

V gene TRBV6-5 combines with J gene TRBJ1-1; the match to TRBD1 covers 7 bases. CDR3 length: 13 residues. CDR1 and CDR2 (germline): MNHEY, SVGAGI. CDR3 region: CVARTGFNTEAFF. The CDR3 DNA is TGTGTCGCACGGACAGGATTTAACACTGAAGCTTTCTTT.

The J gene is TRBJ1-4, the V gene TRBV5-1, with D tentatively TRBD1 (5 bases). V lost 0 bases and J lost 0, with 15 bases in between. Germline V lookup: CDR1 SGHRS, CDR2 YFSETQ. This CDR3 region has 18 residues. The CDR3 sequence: CASSLAGAGRATNEKLFF. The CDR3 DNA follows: TGCGCCAGCAGCTTGGCCGGGGCGGGACGTGCAACTAATGAAAAACTGTTTTTT.

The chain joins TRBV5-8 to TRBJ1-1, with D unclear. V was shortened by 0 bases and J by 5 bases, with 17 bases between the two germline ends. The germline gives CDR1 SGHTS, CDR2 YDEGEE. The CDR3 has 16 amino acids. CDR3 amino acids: CASSLAGVSAVTEAFF. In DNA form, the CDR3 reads TGTGCCAGCAGCTTGGCCGGGGTATCGGCGGTGACTGAAGCTTTCTTT.

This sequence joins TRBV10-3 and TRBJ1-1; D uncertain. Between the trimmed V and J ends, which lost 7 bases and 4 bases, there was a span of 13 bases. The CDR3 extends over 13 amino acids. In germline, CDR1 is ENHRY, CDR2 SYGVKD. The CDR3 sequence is CAITSGDGTEAFF. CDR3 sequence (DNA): TGTGCCATCACCTCCGGGGATGGCACTGAAGCTTTCTTT.

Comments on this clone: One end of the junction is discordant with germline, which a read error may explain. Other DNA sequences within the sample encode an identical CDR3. CDR3 protein: CASSVLLNTEAFF. CDR3 bases: TGCGCCAGCAGCGTCCTACTGAACACTGAAGCTTTCTTT. The chain uses TRBV11-1 and TRBJ1-1; D call uncertain. Per germline, CDR1 SGHAT and CDR2 FQDESV (reference sequence). This CDR3 is 13 amino acids long.

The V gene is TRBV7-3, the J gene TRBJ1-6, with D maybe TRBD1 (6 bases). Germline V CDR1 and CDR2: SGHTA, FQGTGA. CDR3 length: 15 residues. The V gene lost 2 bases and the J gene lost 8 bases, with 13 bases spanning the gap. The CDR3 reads CASSLDRTSDSPLHF. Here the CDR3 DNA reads TGTGCCAGCAGCTTAGACAGGACTTCGGATTCACCCCTCCACTTT.